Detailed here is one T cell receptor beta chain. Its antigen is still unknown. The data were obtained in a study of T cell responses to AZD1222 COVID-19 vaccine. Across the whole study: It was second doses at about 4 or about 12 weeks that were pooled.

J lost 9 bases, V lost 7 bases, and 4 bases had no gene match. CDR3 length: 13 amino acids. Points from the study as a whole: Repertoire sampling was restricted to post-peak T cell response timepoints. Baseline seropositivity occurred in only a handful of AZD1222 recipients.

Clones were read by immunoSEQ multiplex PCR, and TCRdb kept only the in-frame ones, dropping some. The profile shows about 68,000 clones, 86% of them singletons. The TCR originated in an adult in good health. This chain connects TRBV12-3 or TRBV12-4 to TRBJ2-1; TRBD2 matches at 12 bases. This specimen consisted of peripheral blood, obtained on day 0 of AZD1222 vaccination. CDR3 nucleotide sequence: TGTGCCAGCACCCCTAGCGGGAGGGCTGAGCAGTTCTTC. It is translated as CASTPSGRAEQFF.